This entry concerns a single T cell receptor (beta chain). The sample is drawn from a study of blood T cell repertoires in COVID-19. Overall study context: Italy, Spain and the United States were the sources of the convalescent and acute COVID-19 samples. T cells, B-cell-depleted T cells, or PBMCs provided the cDNA or gDNA that served as material.

Germline values: CDR1 MNHNY, CDR2 SVGAGI (reference sequence). V lost 6 bases, J lost 1 base, and 15 bases lay in between. The CDR3 sequence is 15 residues long. Original analysis: By means of reference gene primer amplification, nucleated cell counts were estimated. Assay: immunoSEQ multiplex PCR; the TCRdb copy retains only in-frame clones and omits some. Clonal size and the V and J genes are those of that table, whereas D and trimming came from the DNA. This repertoire shows some 130,000 clones, about 88% found once; its top ten account for more than 3%. The sequence was obtained from a man in his forties or fifties with active COVID-19. V usage is TRBV6-6 and J usage is TRBJ2-5, with D perhaps TRBD2 (5 bases). Sequenced: peripheral blood. This chain's CDR3 is CASSPVRGTQETQYF. DNA of the CDR3: TGTGCCAGCAGCCCCGTCCGGGGAACCCAAGAGACCCAGTACTTC.